This TCR beta chain was captured by sequencing in a study of T cells and Merkel cell carcinoma outcomes. Findings and caveats of the study: Reportedly, T-cell repertoire with density predicts Merkel cell carcinoma outcomes.

Assay used: immunoSEQ multiplex PCR; TCRdb lists only in-frame clones, some missing. This table holds 400 to 500 clones, just over 85% found once. Trimming removed 7 bases from V and 2 bases from J; junction bases left unmatched: 5. The CDR3 loop spans 13 amino acids. Germline CDR1 SGHRS, CDR2 YFSETQ. On this clone itself: Its antigen is not known.

The rearrangement joins TRBV5-1 to TRBJ2-5, with 7 bases lining up with TRBD1. Sequenced material: tumor tissue from Merkel cell carcinoma. The receptor was derived from a human donor with Merkel cell carcinoma. CDR3 nucleotide sequence: TGCGCCAGCTCGGGACAGAAACAAGAGACCCAGTACTTC. Amino acids: CASSGQKQETQYF.